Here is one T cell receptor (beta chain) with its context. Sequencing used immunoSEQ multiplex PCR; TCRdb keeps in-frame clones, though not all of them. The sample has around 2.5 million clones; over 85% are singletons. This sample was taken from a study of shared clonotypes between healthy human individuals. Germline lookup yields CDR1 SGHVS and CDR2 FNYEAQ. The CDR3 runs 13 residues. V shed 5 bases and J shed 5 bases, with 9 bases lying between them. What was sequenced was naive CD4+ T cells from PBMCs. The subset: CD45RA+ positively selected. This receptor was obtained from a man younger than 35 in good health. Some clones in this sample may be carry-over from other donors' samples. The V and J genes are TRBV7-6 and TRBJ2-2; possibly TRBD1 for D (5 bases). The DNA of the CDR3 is TGTGCCAGCAGCAGAAGGGGAACCGGGGAGCTGTTTTTT. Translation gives CASSRRGTGELFF.